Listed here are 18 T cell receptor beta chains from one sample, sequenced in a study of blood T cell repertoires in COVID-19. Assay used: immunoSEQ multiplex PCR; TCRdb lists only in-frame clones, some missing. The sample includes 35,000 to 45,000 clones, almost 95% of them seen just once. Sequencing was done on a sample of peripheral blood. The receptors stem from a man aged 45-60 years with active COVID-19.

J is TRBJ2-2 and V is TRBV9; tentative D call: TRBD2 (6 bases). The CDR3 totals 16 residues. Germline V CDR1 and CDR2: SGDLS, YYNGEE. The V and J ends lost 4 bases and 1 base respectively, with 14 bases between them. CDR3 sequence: CASSKTGLWNTGELFF. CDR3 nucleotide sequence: TGTGCCAGCAGCAAGACGGGACTCTGGAACACCGGGGAGCTGTTTTTT.

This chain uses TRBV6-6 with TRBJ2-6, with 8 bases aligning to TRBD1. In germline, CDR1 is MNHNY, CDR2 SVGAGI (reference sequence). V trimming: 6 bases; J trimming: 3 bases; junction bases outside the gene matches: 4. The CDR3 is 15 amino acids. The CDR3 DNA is TGTGCCAGCAGCACAGGGGGGATTGGGGCCAACGTCCTGACTTTC. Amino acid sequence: CASSTGGIGANVLTF.

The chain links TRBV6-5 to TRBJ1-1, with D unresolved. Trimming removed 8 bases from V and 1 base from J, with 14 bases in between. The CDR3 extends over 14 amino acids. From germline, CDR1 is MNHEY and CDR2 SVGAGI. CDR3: CASGLSQKNTEAFF. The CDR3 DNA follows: TGTGCCAGCGGACTCTCACAGAAGAACACTGAAGCTTTCTTT.

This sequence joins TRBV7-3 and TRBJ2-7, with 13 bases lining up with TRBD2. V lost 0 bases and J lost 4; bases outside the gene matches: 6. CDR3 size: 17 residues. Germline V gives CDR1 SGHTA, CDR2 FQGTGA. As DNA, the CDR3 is TGTGCCAGCAGCTTAACACTAGCGGGAGGGCCGGGATACGAGCAGTACTTC. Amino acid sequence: CASSLTLAGGPGYEQYF.

CDR3 sequence (DNA): TGTGCCAGCAGTTTAAAAAGGACAGGGGGCTACGAGCAGTACTTC. It translates to CASSLKRTGGYEQYF. The genes are TRBV27 and TRBJ2-7; 10 positions agree with TRBD1. Germline-derived CDR1 and CDR2 are MNHEY and SMNVEV (reference sequence). V shed 2 bases, J shed 3 bases, and the junction held 4 bases outside the gene matches. This CDR3 is 15 amino acids long.

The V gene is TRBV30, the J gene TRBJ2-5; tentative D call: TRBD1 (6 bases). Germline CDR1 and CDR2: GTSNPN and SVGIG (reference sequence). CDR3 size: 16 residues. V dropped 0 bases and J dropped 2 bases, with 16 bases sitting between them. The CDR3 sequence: CAWSVQGRVGQETQYF. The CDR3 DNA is TGTGCCTGGAGTGTACAGGGCAGGGTGGGACAAGAGACCCAGTACTTC.

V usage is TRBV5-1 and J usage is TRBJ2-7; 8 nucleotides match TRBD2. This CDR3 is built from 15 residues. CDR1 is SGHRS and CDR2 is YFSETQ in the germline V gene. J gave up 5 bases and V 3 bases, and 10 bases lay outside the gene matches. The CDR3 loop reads CASSSGPGLVNEQYF. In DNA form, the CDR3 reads TGCGCCAGCAGCTCGGGACCGGGACTAGTCAACGAGCAGTACTTC. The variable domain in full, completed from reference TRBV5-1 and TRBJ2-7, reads KAGVTQTPRYLIKTRGQQVTLSCSPISGHRSVSWYQQTPGQGLQFLFEYFSETQRNKGNFPGRFSGRQFSNSRSEMNVSTLELGDSALYLCASSSGPGLVNEQYFGPGTRLTVT.

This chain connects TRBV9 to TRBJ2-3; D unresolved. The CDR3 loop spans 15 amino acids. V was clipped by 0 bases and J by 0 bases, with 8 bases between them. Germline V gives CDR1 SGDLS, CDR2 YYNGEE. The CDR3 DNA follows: TGTGCCAGCAGCGTAGGTTCCACTAGCACAGATACGCAGTATTTT. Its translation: CASSVGSTSTDTQYF.

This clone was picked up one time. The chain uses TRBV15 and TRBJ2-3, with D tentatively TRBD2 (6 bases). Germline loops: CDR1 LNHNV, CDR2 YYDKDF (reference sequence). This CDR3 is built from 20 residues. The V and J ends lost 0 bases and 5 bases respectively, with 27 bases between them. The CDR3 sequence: CATSRDHPKEGNYLGDTQYF. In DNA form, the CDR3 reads TGTGCCACCAGCAGAGATCACCCGAAGGAGGGAAATTATTTAGGAGATACGCAGTATTTT.

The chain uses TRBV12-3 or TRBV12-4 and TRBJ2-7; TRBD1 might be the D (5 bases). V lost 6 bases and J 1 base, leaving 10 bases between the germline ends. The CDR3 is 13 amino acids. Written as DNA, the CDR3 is TGTGCCAGCAGGTTTAGGGGATCCTACGAGCAGTACTTC. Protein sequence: CASRFRGSYEQYF.

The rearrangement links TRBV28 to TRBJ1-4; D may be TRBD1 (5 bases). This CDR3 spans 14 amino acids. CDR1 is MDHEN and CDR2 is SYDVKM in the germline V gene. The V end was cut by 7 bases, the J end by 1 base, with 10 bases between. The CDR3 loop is CASTSGKTNEKLFF. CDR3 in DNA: TGTGCCAGCACCTCAGGGAAAACTAATGAAAAACTGTTTTTT.

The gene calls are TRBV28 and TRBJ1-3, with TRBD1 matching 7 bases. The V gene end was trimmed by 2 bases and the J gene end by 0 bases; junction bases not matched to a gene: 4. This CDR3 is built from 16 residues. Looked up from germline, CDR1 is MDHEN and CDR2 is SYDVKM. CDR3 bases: TGTGCCAGCAGTTTACAGGACAGGAGCTCTGGAAACACCATATATTTT. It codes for CASSLQDRSSGNTIYF.

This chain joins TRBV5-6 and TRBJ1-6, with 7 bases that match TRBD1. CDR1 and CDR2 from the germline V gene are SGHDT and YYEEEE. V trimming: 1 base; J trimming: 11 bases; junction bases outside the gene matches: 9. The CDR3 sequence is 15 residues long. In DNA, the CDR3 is TGTGCCAGCAGCTTGATGCGGACAGGTCCCGCACCCCTCCACTTT. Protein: CASSLMRTGPAPLHF.

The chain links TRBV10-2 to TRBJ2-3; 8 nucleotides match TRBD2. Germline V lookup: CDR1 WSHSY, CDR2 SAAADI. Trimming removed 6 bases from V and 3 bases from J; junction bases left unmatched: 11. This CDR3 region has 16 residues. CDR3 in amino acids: CASRGGLVRGTDTQYF. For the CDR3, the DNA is TGCGCCAGCAGGGGGGGACTAGTCCGAGGTACAGATACGCAGTATTTT.

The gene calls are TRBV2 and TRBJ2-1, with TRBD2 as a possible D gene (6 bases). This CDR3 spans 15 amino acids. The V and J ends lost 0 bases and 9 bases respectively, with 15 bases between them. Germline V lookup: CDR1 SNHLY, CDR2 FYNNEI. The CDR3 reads CASSEALGTPSEQFF. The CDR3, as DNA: TGTGCCAGCAGTGAAGCGCTTGGGACTCCTAGTGAGCAGTTCTTC.

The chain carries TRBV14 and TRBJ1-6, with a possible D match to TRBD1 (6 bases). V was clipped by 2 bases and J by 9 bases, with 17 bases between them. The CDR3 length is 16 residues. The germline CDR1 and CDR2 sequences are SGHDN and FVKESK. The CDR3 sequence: CASSQNLPDSSSPLHF. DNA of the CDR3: TGTGCCAGCAGCCAAAACCTCCCGGACAGCTCTTCACCCCTCCACTTT.

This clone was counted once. CDR3 sequence reads: CATSPGQSNYGNTIYF. CDR3 nucleotide sequence: TGTGCCACCAGCCCGGGACAGTCCAATTATGGAAACACCATATATTTT. This sequence joins TRBV15 and TRBJ1-3, with 7 positions matching TRBD1. The V gene end was trimmed by 5 bases and the J gene end by 3 bases; junction bases not matched to a gene: 10. Germline V gives CDR1 LNHNV, CDR2 YYDKDF (reference sequence). The CDR3 runs to 16 residues.

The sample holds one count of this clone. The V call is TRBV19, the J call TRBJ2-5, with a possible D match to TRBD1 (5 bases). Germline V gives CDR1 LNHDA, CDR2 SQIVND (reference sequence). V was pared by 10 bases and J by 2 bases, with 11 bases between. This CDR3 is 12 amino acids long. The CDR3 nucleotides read TGTGCCACCAAAGACAGACAAGAGACCCAGTACTTC. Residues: CATKDRQETQYF.